The rows below give T cell receptor beta chains drawn from one sample of a study of cytomegalovirus exposure and HLA in healthy donors. Some clones are missing from TCRdb's copy, which holds only in-frame ones; the method was immunoSEQ multiplex PCR. This table holds over 65,000 clones, about three quarters found once. The source material was PBMCs. All receptors derive from a woman aged 30 to 39 in good health and CMV-seropositive. Both conserved end residues are part of each CDR3. Rows give clone size only sometimes, using once, few, many, or a class for an expanded clone.

j_call clone_size v_call cdr3_aa
TRBJ2-7 . TRBV6-5 CASSAGTYEQYF
TRBJ2-3 . TRBV5-1 CASTRKGAHTDTQYF
TRBJ2-5 few TRBV7-2 CASSSSGTTKETQYF
TRBJ2-2 medium-sized TRBV10-1 CASSEGGCSGELFF
TRBJ2-1 . TRBV2 CASSGLAGGPSLYEQFF
TRBJ2-7 few TRBV9 CASSPGGRGSYEQYF
TRBJ2-7 few TRBV6-1 CASRILTSGSYEQYF
TRBJ2-3 few TRBV10-3 CAISRLAGEGSDTQYF
TRBJ2-1 few TRBV6-1 CASSVSGGVERLQFF
TRBJ2-1 . TRBV10-2 CASSGTGGYNEQFF
TRBJ2-1 . TRBV19 CASSIPPSYNEQFF
TRBJ1-2 . TRBV7-9 CASSLGGTATDGYTF
TRBJ1-1 . TRBV10-3 CAISSRADTEAFF
TRBJ2-3 . TRBV5-1 CASSLERSTDTQYF
TRBJ1-5 . TRBV7-9 CASSPGTGLGQPQHF
TRBJ2-1 few TRBV10-1 CASSAVAGGPTKFF
TRBJ1-4 . TRBV5-4 CASSFYRGGTNEKLFF
TRBJ2-7 . TRBV4-3 CASSQASGSSYEQYF
TRBJ2-2 . TRBV19 CASSIGGLAVNTGELFF
TRBJ2-5 . TRBV11-2 CASSLVVRVGETQYF
TRBJ2-7 . TRBV27 CASSLTGVAYEQYF
TRBJ2-1 . TRBV6-5 CASRSLAGVGEQFF
TRBJ2-5 . TRBV9 CASSVGWRAEGETQYF
TRBJ2-2 few TRBV5-1 CASGAQGYTGELFF
TRBJ2-3 . TRBV5-4 CATERLAGVDTQYF
TRBJ2-3 few TRBV6-5 CASSFRGYDTQYF
TRBJ2-7 . TRBV5-4 CASSLASGSVEQYF
TRBJ1-1 . TRBV19 CASSPIQGRAEAFF
TRBJ1-1 . TRBV2 CASSEVGGFTEAFF
TRBJ1-2 . TRBV27 CASSYGGNGYTF
TRBJ2-1 . TRBV6-5 CASSYEVAGLNEQFF
TRBJ2-3 . TRBV5-1 CASSFLEGPHSDTQYF
TRBJ2-6 . TRBV21-1 CASSKGTSGANVLTF
TRBJ1-2 once TRBV28 CASSLPGQGVGYTF
. . TRBV5-1 CASSLTGGGNEQYF
TRBJ2-7 . TRBV19 CASSRGQGVSYEQYF
TRBJ2-7 . TRBV29-1 CSVARRTAPPYEQYF
TRBJ2-1 . TRBV10-2 CASGSGRAERGSYNEQFF
TRBJ2-1 . TRBV7-3 CASSGLAGGSGEQFF
TRBJ2-7 once TRBV28 CASSLFPTSGRYEQYF
TRBJ2-2 . TRBV5-4 CASSGTSGRVTGELFF
TRBJ2-5 few TRBV11-3 CASSLANTGVETQYF
TRBJ2-3 . TRBV2 CASIKRLTSLAVGTDTQYF
TRBJ1-1 . TRBV5-4 CASSLRGTANTEAFF
TRBJ2-1 . TRBV4-2 CASGTSGYNEQFF
TRBJ2-7 . TRBV5-1 CASSLSGTVSYEQYF
TRBJ2-1 many TRBV5-1 CASSGGLAGSYNEQFF
TRBJ1-3 few TRBV10-2 CASSRGLDGNTIYF
TRBJ2-3 few TRBV11-2 CASTTAGGRGDTQYF
TRBJ2-5 . TRBV19 CASSGRDRGFETQYF
TRBJ2-7 . TRBV5-6 CASSLFGGSSYEQYF
TRBJ2-7 . TRBV4-2 CASSQGREGGYEQYF
TRBJ1-4 few TRBV19 CASSIVTGGAEKLFF
TRBJ1-1 . TRBV11-1 CASSSYRGTGHEAFF